A selection of T cell receptor beta chains follows, all from one sample in a study of T cell responses to AZD1222 COVID-19 vaccine. The assay was immunoSEQ multiplex PCR, and TCRdb's table has in-frame clones only and misses some. The data contain roughly 120,000 clones, 85% to 90% of them singletons. Here the sequenced sample was peripheral blood, taken on day 0 of AZD1222 vaccination. All receptors derive from an adult in good health. The CDR3 runs from the conserved cysteine through the conserved F or W. A D gene is named only where the DNA matches it firmly. Not all rows give a size; the values are once, few, many and, for expanded clones, a class.

clone_size	d_call	v_call	j_call	cdr3_nt	cdr3_aa
NA	TRBD1	TRBV4-2	TRBJ1-2	TGTGCCAGCAGCCAGAAAGGGGCAGGGGGATCGGTAATCTATGGCTACACCTTC	CASSQKGAGGSVIYGYTF
NA	TRBD1	TRBV6-2/TRBV6-3	TRBJ1-1	TGTGCCAGCAGTTACTGGGACAGGGGAGGGACTGAAGCTTTCTTT	CASSYWDRGGTEAFF
few	TRBD2	TRBV7-2	TRBJ2-1	TGTGCCAGCAGCAAGGTCTGGGGAGGGTCAGTCTACAATGAGCAGTTCTTC	CASSKVWGGSVYNEQFF
NA	NA	TRBV30	TRBJ2-6	TGTGCCTGGAGTGTAGATGCCGCTGGGGCCAACGTCCTGACTTTC	CAWSVDAAGANVLTF
NA	TRBD1	TRBV6-6	TRBJ1-5	TGTGCCAGCAGAGAAGGACAGGTCAATCAGCCCCAGCATTTT	CASREGQVNQPQHF
NA	NA	TRBV5-1	TRBJ2-1	TGCGCCAGCACGCACGAGTTCAATGAGCAGTTCTTC	CASTHEFNEQFF
few	NA	TRBV6-1	TRBJ1-2	TGTGCCAGCAGTGATTTCGGGGTTTATTCCTATGGCTACACCTTC	CASSDFGVYSYGYTF
NA	NA	TRBV5-1	TRBJ2-3	TGCGCCAGCAGCTTTTTTGGGGACTTGCCCACAGATACGCAGTATTTT	CASSFFGDLPTDTQYF
NA	NA	TRBV12-5	TRBJ2-7	TGTGCTAGTGGTCCCACTCGACAGGACATCATTGGATACGAGCAGTACTTC	CASGPTRQDIIGYEQYF
NA	NA	TRBV11-2	TRBJ1-2	TGTGCCAGCAGCTTAGGTGGGACATTAGGTGGCTACACCTTC	CASSLGGTLGGYTF
NA	NA	TRBV5-1	TRBJ1-5	TGCGCCAGCAGCCCTCTTAACTCCAGGAATCAGCCCCAGCATTTT	CASSPLNSRNQPQHF
few	NA	TRBV7-2	TRBJ2-3	TGTGCCAGCAGCTTAGTCCGGGAGCGCGGTACGCAGTATTTT	CASSLVRERGTQYF
few	TRBD1	TRBV18	TRBJ2-7	TGTGCCAGCTCACCAGGGACAGGGCCCTACGAGCAGTACTTC	CASSPGTGPYEQYF
NA	NA	TRBV2	TRBJ1-1	TGTGCCAGCAGTGGGGGGGGGCACGGTGTAAAGATGAACACTGAAGCTTTCTTT	CASSGGGHGVKMNTEAFF
NA	NA	TRBV7-6	TRBJ1-1	TGTGCCAGCAGCCCCGGACCGTTTCCCCGGAACACTGAAGCTTTCTTT	CASSPGPFPRNTEAFF
NA	NA	TRBV6-5	TRBJ2-2	TGTGCCAGCAGTTACTCGAGGAGGGCGTCGGGCGGGGAGCTGTTTTTT	CASSYSRRASGGELFF
NA	NA	TRBV18	TRBJ1-4	TGTGCCAGCTCACCACCAGCAACTAATGAAAAACTGTTTTTT	CASSPPATNEKLFF
few	NA	TRBV20-1	TRBJ1-4	TGCAGTGCAGGGTTCAATGAAAAACTGTTTTTT	CSAGFNEKLFF
NA	TRBD2	TRBV6-2/TRBV6-3	TRBJ2-7	TGTGCCAGCAGTTATCAGTCCGGGAGGGCCTATAGCTCCTACGAGCAGTACTTC	CASSYQSGRAYSSYEQYF
NA	TRBD2	TRBV24-1	TRBJ2-2	TGTGCCACCAGTGATTTGTGGCTAGCGGGGAACACCGGGGAGCTGTTTTTT	CATSDLWLAGNTGELFF
NA	NA	TRBV28	TRBJ1-4	TGTGCCAGCAGTTCTGGTGGATCTAATGAAAAACTGTTTTTT	CASSSGGSNEKLFF
NA	NA	TRBV7-9	TRBJ2-4	TGTGCCAGCGAACAGGAGGCCAAAAACATTCAGTACTTC	CASEQEAKNIQYF
NA	TRBD2	TRBV4-1	TRBJ2-1	TGCGCCAGCAGCCCAGCGGGGGGGGCGAATGAGCAGTTCTTC	CASSPAGGANEQFF
NA	TRBD2	TRBV5-4	TRBJ2-5	TGTGCCAGCAGCTTGATTGGGACTAGCGGGGGTGAGACCCAGTACTTC	CASSLIGTSGGETQYF
NA	TRBD1	TRBV7-2	TRBJ2-7	TGTGCCAGCAGCCTCATCTCCGGGACAGACTACGAGCAGTACTTC	CASSLISGTDYEQYF
NA	NA	TRBV29-1	TRBJ1-2	TGCAGCGCTGGACTCGAAGGGAAAGGCTACACCTTC	CSAGLEGKGYTF
NA	NA	TRBV5-4	TRBJ1-1	TGTGCCAGCAGCTTAGTCAACACTGAAGCTTTCTTT	CASSLVNTEAFF
NA	NA	TRBV19	TRBJ1-2	TGTGCCAGTAGTATTGGTAGGGGCAGGAGAACCTATGGCTACACCTTC	CASSIGRGRRTYGYTF
NA	NA	TRBV2	TRBJ1-5	TGTGCCAGCAACAGGGATGGTCAGCCCCAGCATTTT	CASNRDGQPQHF
NA	NA	TRBV27	TRBJ2-7	TGTGCCAGCAGTTTATCGACAGGCGGATCCTACGAGCAGTACTTC	CASSLSTGGSYEQYF
NA	NA	TRBV2	TRBJ1-3	TGTGCCAGCAGGAGGGGCACAGGCACGTCTGGAAACACCATATATTTT	CASRRGTGTSGNTIYF
NA	NA	TRBV12-5	TRBJ2-2	TGTGCTAGTGGTTTGTTCGGGGACGGGGAGCTGTTTTTT	CASGLFGDGELFF
NA	TRBD2	TRBV6-2/TRBV6-3	TRBJ2-7	TGTGCCAGCAGTTACAAGGCGGGAGGTCCCTACGAGCAGTACTTC	CASSYKAGGPYEQYF